This T cell receptor beta chain came from a study of blood T cell repertoires in COVID-19. Across the whole study: The origin of the acute and convalescent COVID-19 samples was the United States, Italy and Spain.

V was shortened by 4 bases and J by 2 bases, with 9 bases between the two germline ends. The CDR3 consists of 14 residues. Germline lookup yields CDR1 KGHSY and CDR2 FQNENV. This clone appeared once. Using immunoSEQ multiplex PCR, the repertoire was profiled, and TCRdb retains in-frame clones only, with some absent. Found here are 230,000 or so clones, around 84% of them singletons; the top ten hold roughly 21%. This clonotype was sampled from a young man with active or convalescent COVID-19. The V call is TRBV16, the J call TRBJ1-5; D is unclear. Source material: peripheral blood. The CDR3 coding sequence is TGTGCCAGCAGCCGGGTCGGGGGCAATCAGCCCCAGCATTTT. Protein sequence: CASSRVGGNQPQHF.